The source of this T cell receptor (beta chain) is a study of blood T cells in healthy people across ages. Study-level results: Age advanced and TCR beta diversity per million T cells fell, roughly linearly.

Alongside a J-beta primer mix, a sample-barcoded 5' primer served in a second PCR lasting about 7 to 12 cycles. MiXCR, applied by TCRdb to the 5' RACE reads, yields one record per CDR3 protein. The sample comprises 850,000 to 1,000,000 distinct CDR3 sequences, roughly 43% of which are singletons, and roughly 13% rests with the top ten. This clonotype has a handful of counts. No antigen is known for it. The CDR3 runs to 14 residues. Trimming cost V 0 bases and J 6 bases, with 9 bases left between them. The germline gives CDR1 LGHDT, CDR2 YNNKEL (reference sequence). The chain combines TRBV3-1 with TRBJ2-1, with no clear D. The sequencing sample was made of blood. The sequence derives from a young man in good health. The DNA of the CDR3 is TGTGCCAGCAGCCAAGAAGTGATATCCAATGAGCAGTTCTTC. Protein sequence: CASSQEVISNEQFF.